Following are 21 T cell receptor beta chains from one sample sequenced in a study of blood T cell repertoires in COVID-19. Assay used: immunoSEQ multiplex PCR; TCRdb lists only in-frame clones, some missing. Of roughly 260,000 clones in the sample, approximately 86% are singletons; the top ten hold approximately 9.4%. The sample consisted of peripheral blood. The source of these receptors is a man aged 35 to 55 who had recovered from COVID-19.

The chain couples TRBV4-2 to TRBJ1-3; D unresolved. The CDR3 has 17 residues. V lost 0 bases, J lost 7 bases, and 19 bases lay in between. Germline CDR1 and CDR2: LGHNA and YNFKEQ. The CDR3 DNA sequence: TGTGCCAGCAGCCAAGAAACCATAATAGCCCAAGCGAACACCATATATTTT. It encodes CASSQETIIAQANTIYF.

About this clone itself: At one boundary the junction diverges from the germline segment, which might be a read error. The chain employs TRBV7-9 and TRBJ2-7; D is uncertain. The CDR3 covers 12 residues. The germline V gene encodes CDR1 SEHNR and CDR2 FQNEAQ (reference sequence). CDR3 amino acids: CASSLASSEQYF. The CDR3 DNA reads as TGTGCCAGCAGCTTAGCATCCTCCGAGCAGTACTTC.

The chain combines TRBV7-2 with TRBJ2-5; 10 bases align to TRBD2. The V and J ends lost 5 bases and 5 bases, in that order; junction bases with no gene match: 8. Germline V gene data show CDR1 as SGHTA and CDR2 as FQGNSA. The CDR3 length is 15 residues. The CDR3 DNA is TGTGCCAGCAGCACCCAGCGGGGGGGCGGCGAGACCCAGTACTTC. Protein product: CASSTQRGGGETQYF.

The gene calls are TRBV6-1 and TRBJ1-3; D may be TRBD1 (5 bases). Deletions cut 4 bases from V and 0 bases from J, with 13 bases between. The CDR3 is 16 residues long. Per germline, CDR1 MNHNS and CDR2 SASEGT. In nucleotides, the CDR3 is TGTGCCAGCAGTGTAAAGAGGACAAACTCTGGAAACACCATATATTTT. Residues: CASSVKRTNSGNTIYF.

The gene calls are TRBV25-1 and TRBJ2-3; a weak D match, TRBD2 (5 bases). V lost 1 base, J lost 5 bases, and 13 bases lay in between. The germline V gene has CDR1 MGHDK and CDR2 SYGVNS. This CDR3 comprises 15 residues. DNA for the CDR3: TGTGCCAGCAGTGAATCTACTAGAGCCCGAGATACGCAGTATTTT. Translation: CASSESTRARDTQYF.

V and J are TRBV5-1 and TRBJ2-3; the match to TRBD2 covers 8 bases. The length of the CDR3 is 15 residues. Germline CDR1 reads SGHRS; CDR2 reads YFSETQ. With V trimmed by 2 bases and J by 0 bases, 2 bases remained unmatched. In DNA form, the CDR3 reads TGCGCCAGCAGCTTTAGCGGGACTAGCACAGATACGCAGTATTTT. This codes for CASSFSGTSTDTQYF. The full variable domain, in which reference TRBV5-1 and TRBJ2-3 provide the parts outside the CDR3, is KAGVTQTPRYLIKTRGQQVTLSCSPISGHRSVSWYQQTPGQGLQFLFEYFSETQRNKGNFPGRFSGRQFSNSRSEMNVSTLELGDSALYLCASSFSGTSTDTQYFGPGTRLTVL.

This clone was counted only a few times. This chain links TRBV30 with TRBJ1-6; a possible D gene is TRBD1 (5 bases). The V end was cut by 5 bases, the J end by 6 bases, with 11 bases between. CDR3 length: 13 residues. The V gene's germline CDR1 is GTSNPN and CDR2 SVGIG (reference sequence). The CDR3 nucleotides read TGTGCCTGGGGGGAGGGGCCTAATTCACCCCTCCACTTT. It yields the protein CAWGEGPNSPLHF.

V gene TRBV6-2 or TRBV6-3 combines with J gene TRBJ1-2; the D is unclear. The CDR3 is 15 amino acids. Trimming pared 3 bases from V and 8 bases from J, leaving 19 bases between. The V gene's germline CDR1 is MNHEY and CDR2 SVGEGT. The CDR3: CASSYSKGATLGYTF. The CDR3 DNA is TGTGCCAGCAGTTATTCGAAGGGAGCTACCTTAGGCTACACCTTC.

This sequence joins TRBV5-4 and TRBJ1-3; D unresolved. Per germline, CDR1 SGHNT and CDR2 YYREEE (reference sequence). V lost 1 base to trimming and J lost 0 bases, with 8 bases between them. There are 15 residues in the CDR3. The CDR3 sequence is CASSLKGGSGNTIYF. Here the CDR3 DNA reads TGTGCCAGCAGCTTGAAGGGAGGCTCTGGAAACACCATATATTTT.

CDR3 sequence reads: CASSYDRGSGNTIYF. The CDR3 DNA sequence: TGTGCCAGCAGTTACGACAGGGGCTCTGGAAACACCATATATTTT. The chain uses TRBV6-6 and TRBJ1-3; 8 bases align to TRBD1. This CDR3 is 15 amino acids long. Germline CDR1 reads MNHNY; CDR2 reads SVGAGI (reference sequence). V lost 2 bases, J lost 0 bases, and 0 bases stayed unmatched.

In this sample, this clone turned up once. This sequence joins TRBV6-2 or TRBV6-3 and TRBJ1-2, with 7 bases aligning to TRBD1. The J segment lost 4 bases and the V segment lost 5 bases, leaving 7 bases of the junction unmatched. Germline CDR1 is MNHEY and CDR2 is SVGEGT. This CDR3 is built from 14 residues. CDR3 nucleotides: TGTGCCAGCAGTACCGGGACAGAGATCTATGGCTACACCTTC. It encodes CASSTGTEIYGYTF.

The count of this clone is one. The chain recombines TRBV2 with TRBJ2-7; the match to TRBD1 covers 7 bases. The CDR3 consists of 14 residues. Germline V lookup: CDR1 SNHLY, CDR2 FYNNEI. Unmatched junction bases numbered 9, after V lost 8 bases and J lost 2 bases. CDR3 coding DNA: TGTGCCAGCCAGCTACAGGGGTGGGCCTACGAGCAGTACTTC. Translation: CASQLQGWAYEQYF.

This chain joins TRBV4-3 and TRBJ2-5; 10 bases align to TRBD1. The V gene end was trimmed by 4 bases and the J gene end by 5 bases; junction bases not matched to a gene: 7. The CDR3 has 15 amino acids. The V gene's germline CDR1 is LGHNA and CDR2 YSLEER. This CDR3 is CASSPWDRGGETQYF. The DNA for the CDR3 is TGCGCCAGCAGCCCCTGGGACAGGGGTGGGGAGACCCAGTACTTC.

This clone appeared a single time. The chain joins TRBV6-5 to TRBJ2-1; D remains ambiguous. This CDR3 is built from 15 residues. V was cut by 5 bases and J by 0 bases, with 11 bases left in between. CDR1 is MNHEY and CDR2 is SVGAGI in the germline V gene. As DNA, the CDR3 is TGTGCCAGCAGTCCTATGCTGAGCTCCTACAATGAGCAGTTCTTC. Its translation is CASSPMLSSYNEQFF.

The chain carries TRBV12-3 or TRBV12-4 and TRBJ2-1; D is unresolved. CDR3 length: 11 residues. Between the trimmed V and J ends, which lost 6 bases and 14 bases, there was a span of 14 bases. This CDR3 reads CASSFAILKFF. The CDR3 coding sequence is TGTGCCAGCAGCTTCGCGATATTGAAGTTCTTC.

The DNA for the CDR3 is TGTGCCAGCAGCCGCAGCCTAGCGAACACCGGGGAGCTGTTTTTT. Its protein product is CASSRSLANTGELFF. V is TRBV7-2 and J is TRBJ2-2; D remains ambiguous. The CDR3 has 15 residues. The V end was cut by 5 bases, the J end by 0 bases, with 10 bases between. The V gene's germline CDR1 is SGHTA and CDR2 FQGNSA. The complete variable domain, with remaining parts taken from reference TRBV7-2 and TRBJ2-2, reads GAGVSQSPSNKVTEKGKDVELRCDPISGHTALYWYRQSLGQGLEFLIYFQGNSAPDKSGLPSDRFSAERTGGSVSTLTIQRTQQEDSAVYLCASSRSLANTGELFFGEGSRLTVL.

The chain recombines TRBV11-2 with TRBJ1-2, with 8 nucleotides matching TRBD1. V lost 1 base and J lost 13; bases outside the gene matches: 11. Germline assignment: CDR1 SGHAT and CDR2 FQNNGV. The CDR3 runs 14 residues. The DNA for the CDR3 is TGTGCCAGCAGCTTAGTGAGGACAGGGTCCAAGTGCACCTTC. This codes for CASSLVRTGSKCTF.

This chain's CDR3 is CASSSVAGGLGDTQYF. In nucleotides, the CDR3 is TGTGCCAGCAGCTCCGTAGCGGGGGGGCTAGGAGATACGCAGTATTTT. V usage is TRBV7-2 and J usage is TRBJ2-3, with 11 bases identical to TRBD2. Germline CDR1 SGHTA, CDR2 FQGNSA. This CDR3 is built from 16 residues. The V gene end was trimmed by 4 bases and the J gene end by 5 bases; junction bases not matched to a gene: 8.

This chain links TRBV6-5 with TRBJ1-6; D uncertain. Germline loops: CDR1 MNHEY, CDR2 SVGAGI. The CDR3 is 14 residues long. V lost 4 bases and J lost 2, with 6 bases in between. The CDR3 coding sequence is TGTGCCAGCAGTTCAAAGCCCTATAATTCACCCCTCCACTTT. Amino acid sequence: CASSSKPYNSPLHF.

The CDR3 DNA is TGTGCCAGCAGTTTGTCCCTCGACAGCAATAACTATGGCTACACCTTC. This sequence encodes CASSLSLDSNNYGYTF. V usage is TRBV6-2 or TRBV6-3 and J usage is TRBJ1-2; D is possibly TRBD1 (5 bases). Trimming took 4 bases from V and 1 from J, leaving 16 bases between them. CDR1 is MNHEY and CDR2 is SVGEGT in the germline V gene. The CDR3 loop spans 16 amino acids.

J is TRBJ1-4 and V is TRBV5-4; perhaps TRBD1 as D (5 bases). The CDR3 has 14 amino acids. Germline CDR1 is SGHNT and CDR2 is YYREEE (reference sequence). Deletions cut 0 bases from V and 8 bases from J, with 11 bases between. The CDR3 DNA sequence: TGTGCCAGCAGCTTGGATCGCTGGGGCGAAAAACTGTTTTTT. Amino acid sequence: CASSLDRWGEKLFF.